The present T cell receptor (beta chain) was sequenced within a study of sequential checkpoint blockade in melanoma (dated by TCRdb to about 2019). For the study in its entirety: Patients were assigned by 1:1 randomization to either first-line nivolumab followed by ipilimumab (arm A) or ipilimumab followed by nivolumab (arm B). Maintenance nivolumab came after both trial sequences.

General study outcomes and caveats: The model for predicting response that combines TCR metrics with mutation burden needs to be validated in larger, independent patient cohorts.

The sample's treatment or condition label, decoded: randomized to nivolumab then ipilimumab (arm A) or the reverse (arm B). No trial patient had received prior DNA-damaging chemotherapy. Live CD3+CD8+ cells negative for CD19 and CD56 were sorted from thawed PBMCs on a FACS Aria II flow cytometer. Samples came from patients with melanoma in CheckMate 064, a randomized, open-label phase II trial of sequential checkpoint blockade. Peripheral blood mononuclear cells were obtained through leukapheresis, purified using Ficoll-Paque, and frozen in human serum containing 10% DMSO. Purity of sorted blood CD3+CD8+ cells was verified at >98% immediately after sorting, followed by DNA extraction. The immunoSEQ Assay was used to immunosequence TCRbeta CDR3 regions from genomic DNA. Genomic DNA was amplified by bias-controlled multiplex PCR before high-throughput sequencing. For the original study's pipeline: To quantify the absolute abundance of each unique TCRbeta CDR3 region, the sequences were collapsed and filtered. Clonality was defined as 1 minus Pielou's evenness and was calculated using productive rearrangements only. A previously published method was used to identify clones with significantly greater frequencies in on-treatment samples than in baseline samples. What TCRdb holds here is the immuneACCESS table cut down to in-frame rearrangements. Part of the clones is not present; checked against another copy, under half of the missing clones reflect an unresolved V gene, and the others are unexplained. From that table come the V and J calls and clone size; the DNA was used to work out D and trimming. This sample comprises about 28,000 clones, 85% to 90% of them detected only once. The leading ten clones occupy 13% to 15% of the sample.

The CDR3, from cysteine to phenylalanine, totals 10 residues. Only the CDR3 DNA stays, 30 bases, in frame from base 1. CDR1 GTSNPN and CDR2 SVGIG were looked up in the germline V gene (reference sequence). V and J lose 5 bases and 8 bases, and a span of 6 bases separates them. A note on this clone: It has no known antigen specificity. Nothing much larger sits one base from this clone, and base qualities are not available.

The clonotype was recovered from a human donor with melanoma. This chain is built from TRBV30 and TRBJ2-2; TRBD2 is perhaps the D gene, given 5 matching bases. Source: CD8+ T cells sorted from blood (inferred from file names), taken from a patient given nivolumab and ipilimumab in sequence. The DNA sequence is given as TGTGCCTGGGGGGAGGGGGAGCTGTTTTTT. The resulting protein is CAWGEGELFF.